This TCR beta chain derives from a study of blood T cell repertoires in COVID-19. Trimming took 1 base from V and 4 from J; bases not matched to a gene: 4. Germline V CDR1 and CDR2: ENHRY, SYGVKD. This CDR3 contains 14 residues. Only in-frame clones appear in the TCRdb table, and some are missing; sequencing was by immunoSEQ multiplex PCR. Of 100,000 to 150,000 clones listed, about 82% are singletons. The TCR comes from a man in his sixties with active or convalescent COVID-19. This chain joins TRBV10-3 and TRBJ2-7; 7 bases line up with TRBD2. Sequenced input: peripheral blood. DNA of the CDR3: TGTGCCATCAGTGAGTTTGGCGGGAGTTACGAGCAGTACTTC. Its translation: CAISEFGGSYEQYF.